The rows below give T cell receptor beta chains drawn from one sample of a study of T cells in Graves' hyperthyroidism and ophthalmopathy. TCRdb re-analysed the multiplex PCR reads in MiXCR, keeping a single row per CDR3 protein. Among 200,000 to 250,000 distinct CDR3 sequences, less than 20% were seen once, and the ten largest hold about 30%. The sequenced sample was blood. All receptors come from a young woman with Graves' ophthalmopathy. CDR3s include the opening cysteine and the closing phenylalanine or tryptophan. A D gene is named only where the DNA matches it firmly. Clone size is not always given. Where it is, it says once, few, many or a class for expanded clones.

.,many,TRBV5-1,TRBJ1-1,CASSSGSEAFF,TGCGCCAGCAGCTCTGGGTCCGAAGCTTTCTTT
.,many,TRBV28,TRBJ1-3,CASSPLWEDPGNTIYF,TGTGCCAGCAGTCCATTATGGGAAGATCCTGGAAACACCATATATTTT
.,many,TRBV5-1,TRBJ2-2,CASSLGVTGELFF,TGCGCCAGCAGCTTGGGGGTCACCGGGGAGCTGTTTTTT
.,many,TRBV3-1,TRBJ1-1,CASSLRVSMNTEAFF,TGTGCCAGCAGCCTCCGGGTCAGCATGAACACTGAAGCTTTCTTT
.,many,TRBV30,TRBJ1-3,CAWSVSGNTIYF,TGTGCCTGGAGTGTATCTGGAAACACCATATATTTT
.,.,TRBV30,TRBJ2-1,CAWSSLGHLSYEQFF,TGTGCCTGGAGTTCTCTTGGACACCTCTCCTACGAGCAGTTCTTC
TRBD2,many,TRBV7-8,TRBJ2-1,CASSPAGGVREQFF,TGTGCCAGCAGCCCAGCGGGAGGTGTAAGGGAGCAGTTCTTC
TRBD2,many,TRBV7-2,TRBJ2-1,CASSLTITSGLNNEQFF,TGTGCCAGCAGCTTAACTATCACTAGCGGCCTTAACAATGAGCAGTTCTTC
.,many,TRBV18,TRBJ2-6,CASSPPGAGANVLTF,TGTGCCAGCTCACCGCCGGGGGCCGGGGCCAACGTCCTGACTTTC
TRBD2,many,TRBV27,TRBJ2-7,CASSLKGTSGSEQYF,TGTGCCAGCAGTTTAAAGGGGACTAGCGGGAGTGAGCAGTACTTC
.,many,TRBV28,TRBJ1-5,CASSLCSIQPQHF,TGTGCCAGCAGTTTATGTTCTATTCAGCCCCAGCATTTT
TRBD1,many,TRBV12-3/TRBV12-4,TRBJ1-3,CASSLGRDRGNTIYF,TGTGCCAGCAGTCTAGGTCGGGACAGAGGAAACACCATATATTTT
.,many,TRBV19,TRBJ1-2,CASRDLDSHLNYGYTF,TGTGCCAGTAGAGACCTGGACAGCCACCTTAACTATGGCTACACCTTC
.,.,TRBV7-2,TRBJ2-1,CASSLQMGRSYNEQFF,TGTGCCAGCAGCCTACAGATGGGACGATCCTACAATGAGCAGTTCTTC
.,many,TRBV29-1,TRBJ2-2,CSVQGGGNTGELFF,TGCAGCGTACAGGGAGGTGGGAACACCGGGGAGCTGTTTTTT
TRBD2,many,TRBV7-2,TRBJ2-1,CASSSSGNTYNGQFF,TGTGCCAGCAGCTCTAGCGGTAACACCTACAATGGGCAGTTCTTC
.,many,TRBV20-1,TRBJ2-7,CSASGGPSYEQYF,TGCAGTGCTAGTGGCGGGCCCTCCTACGAGCAGTACTTC
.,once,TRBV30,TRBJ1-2,CAWSVWGTYGYTF,TGTGCCTGGAGTGTCTGGGGTACCTATGGCTACACCTTC
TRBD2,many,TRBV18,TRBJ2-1,CASSPRLAGEYNEQFF,TGTGCCAGCTCACCTAGGCTAGCGGGGGAATACAATGAGCAGTTCTTC
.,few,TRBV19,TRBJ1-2,CASSYKVPVGYGYTF,TGTGCCAGTAGTTACAAGGTTCCCGTGGGCTATGGCTACACCTTC
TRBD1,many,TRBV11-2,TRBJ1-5,CASSLETGRNQPQHF,TGTGCCAGCAGCTTAGAGACAGGGAGGAATCAGCCCCAGCATTTT
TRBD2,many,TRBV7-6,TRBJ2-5,CASSSRGGRRPQETQYF,TGTGCCAGCAGCTCCCGGGGGGGACGTAGACCACAAGAGACCCAGTACTTC
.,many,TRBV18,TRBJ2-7,CASSPPTGADEQYF,TGTGCCAGCTCCCCGCCGACGGGGGCTGACGAGCAGTACTTC
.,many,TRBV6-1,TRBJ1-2,CASSSGSLTNGYTF,TGTGCCAGCAGCTCCGGGTCCCTCACCAATGGCTACACCTTC
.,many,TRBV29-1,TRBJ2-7,CSVEGTGYEQYF,TGCAGCGTTGAAGGCACCGGCTACGAGCAGTACTTC
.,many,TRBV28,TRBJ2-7,CASRNPDGYEQYF,TGTGCCAGCAGGAACCCCGACGGCTACGAGCAGTACTTC
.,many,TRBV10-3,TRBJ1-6,CAISERGGLSNSPLHF,TGTGCCATCAGTGAGAGAGGGGGATTGAGTAATTCACCCCTCCACTTT
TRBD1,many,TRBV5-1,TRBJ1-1,CASSLTRGQGTEAFF,TGCGCCAGCAGCTTGACCAGGGGGCAAGGCACTGAAGCTTTCTTT
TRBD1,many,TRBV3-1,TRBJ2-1,CASSRTGGYNEQFF,TGTGCCAGCAGCAGGACAGGGGGCTACAATGAGCAGTTCTTC
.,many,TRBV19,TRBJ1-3,CASRLDRTSGNTIYF,TGTGCCAGTAGACTCGACAGGACCTCTGGAAACACCATATATTTT
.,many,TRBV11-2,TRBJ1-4,CASSLGLDEKLFF,TGTGCCAGCAGCTTAGGCCTGGATGAAAAACTGTTTTTT
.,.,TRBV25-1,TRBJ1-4,CASSELGGQEKLFF,TGTGCCAGCAGTGAATTGGGGGGGCAGGAAAAACTGTTTTTT
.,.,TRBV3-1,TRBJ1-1,CASSQDPGSAFF,TGTGCCAGCAGCCAAGACCCAGGGTCAGCTTTCTTT
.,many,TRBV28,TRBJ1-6,CASRWGIYNSPLHF,TGTGCCAGCCGCTGGGGTATCTATAATTCACCCCTCCACTTT
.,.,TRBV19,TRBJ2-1,CASSIKRGWNEQFF,TGTGCCAGTAGTATAAAAAGGGGGTGGAATGAGCAGTTCTTC
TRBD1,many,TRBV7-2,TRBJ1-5,CASSRDRGYSNQPQHF,TGTGCCAGCAGCCGGGACAGGGGTTATAGCAATCAGCCCCAGCATTTT